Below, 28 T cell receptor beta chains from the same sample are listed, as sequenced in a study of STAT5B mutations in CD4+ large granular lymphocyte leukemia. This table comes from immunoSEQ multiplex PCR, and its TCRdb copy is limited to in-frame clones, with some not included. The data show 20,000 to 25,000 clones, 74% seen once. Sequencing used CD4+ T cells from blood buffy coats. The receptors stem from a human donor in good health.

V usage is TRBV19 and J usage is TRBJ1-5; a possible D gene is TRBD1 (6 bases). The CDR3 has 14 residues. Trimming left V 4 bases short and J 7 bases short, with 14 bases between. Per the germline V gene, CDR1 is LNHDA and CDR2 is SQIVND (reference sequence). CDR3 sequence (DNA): TGTGCCAGTAGTAGAGACAGGTGGGGGCAGCCCCAGCATTTT. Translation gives CASSRDRWGQPQHF. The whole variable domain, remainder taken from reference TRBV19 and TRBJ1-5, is DGGITQSPKYLFRKEGQNVTLSCEQNLNHDAMYWYRQDPGQGLRLIYYSQIVNDFQKGDIAEGYSVSREKKESFPLTVTSAQKNPTAFYLCASSRDRWGQPQHFGDGTRLSIL.

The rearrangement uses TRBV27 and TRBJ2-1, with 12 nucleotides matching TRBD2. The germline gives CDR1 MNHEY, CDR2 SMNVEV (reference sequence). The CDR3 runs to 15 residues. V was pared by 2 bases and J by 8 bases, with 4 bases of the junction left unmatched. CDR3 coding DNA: TGTGCCAGCAGTTTACTAGCGGGAGGGCCCGATGAGCAGTTCTTC. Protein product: CASSLLAGGPDEQFF.

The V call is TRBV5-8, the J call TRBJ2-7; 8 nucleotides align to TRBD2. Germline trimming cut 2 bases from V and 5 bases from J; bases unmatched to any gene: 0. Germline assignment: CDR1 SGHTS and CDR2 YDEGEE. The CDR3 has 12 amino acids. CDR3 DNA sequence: TGTGCCAGCAGCTTTAGCGGGGACGAGCAGTACGTC. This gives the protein CASSFSGDEQYV.

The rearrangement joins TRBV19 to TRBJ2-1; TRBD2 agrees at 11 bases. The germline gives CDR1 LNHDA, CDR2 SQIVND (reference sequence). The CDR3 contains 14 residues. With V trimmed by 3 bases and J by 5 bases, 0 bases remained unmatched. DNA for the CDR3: TGTGCCAGTAGTATTAGCGGGAGGGACAATGAGCAGTTCTTC. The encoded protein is CASSISGRDNEQFF.

The CDR3 coding sequence is TGTGCCAGCAGTTTATTCGCTAGCGGGGGGAAAGAGACCCAGTACTTC. Its translation: CASSLFASGGKETQYF. This chain links TRBV28 with TRBJ2-5; the match to TRBD2 covers 11 bases. Per germline, CDR1 MDHEN and CDR2 SYDVKM. Germline trimming cut 1 base from V and 3 bases from J; bases unmatched to any gene: 4. The CDR3 consists of 16 residues.

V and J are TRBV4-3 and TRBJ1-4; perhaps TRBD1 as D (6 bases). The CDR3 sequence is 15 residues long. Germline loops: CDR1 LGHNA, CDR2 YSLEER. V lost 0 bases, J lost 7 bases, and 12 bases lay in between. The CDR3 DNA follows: TGCGCCAGCAGCCAAGAGCGGGGCAGGGGTGAAAAACTGTTTTTT. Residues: CASSQERGRGEKLFF.

For the CDR3, the DNA is TGTGCCAGCAGCTTTTCTGGACTAGCGGGAGTATCCTACGAGCAGTACTTC. Residues: CASSFSGLAGVSYEQYF. The chain carries TRBV5-6 and TRBJ2-7, with 13 nucleotides matching TRBD2. Germline CDR1 SGHDT, CDR2 YYEEEE. This CDR3 contains 17 residues. J was trimmed by 1 base and V by 2 bases; bases with no gene match: 6. Full variable domain (outside the CDR3, taken from reference TRBV5-6 and TRBJ2-7): DAGVTQSPTHLIKTRGQQVTLRCSPKSGHDTVSWYQQALGQGPQFIFQYYEEEERQRGNFPDRFSGHQFPNYSSELNVNALLLGDSALYLCASSFSGLAGVSYEQYFGPGTRLTVT.

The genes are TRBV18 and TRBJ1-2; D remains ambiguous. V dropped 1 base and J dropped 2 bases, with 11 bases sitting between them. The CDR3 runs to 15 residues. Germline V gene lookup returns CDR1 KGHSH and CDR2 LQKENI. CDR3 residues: CASSPLTDVNYGYTF. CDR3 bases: TGTGCCAGCTCACCACTCACAGACGTGAACTATGGCTACACCTTC.

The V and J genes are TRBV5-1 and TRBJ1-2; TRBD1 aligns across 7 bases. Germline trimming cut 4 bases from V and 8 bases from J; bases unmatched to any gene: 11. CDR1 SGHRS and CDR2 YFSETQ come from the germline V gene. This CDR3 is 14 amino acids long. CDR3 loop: CASSPDRATVGYTF. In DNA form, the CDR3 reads TGCGCCAGCAGCCCTGACAGGGCCACAGTAGGCTACACCTTC. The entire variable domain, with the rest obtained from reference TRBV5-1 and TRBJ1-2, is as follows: KAGVTQTPRYLIKTRGQQVTLSCSPISGHRSVSWYQQTPGQGLQFLFEYFSETQRNKGNFPGRFSGRQFSNSRSEMNVSTLELGDSALYLCASSPDRATVGYTFGSGTRLTVV.

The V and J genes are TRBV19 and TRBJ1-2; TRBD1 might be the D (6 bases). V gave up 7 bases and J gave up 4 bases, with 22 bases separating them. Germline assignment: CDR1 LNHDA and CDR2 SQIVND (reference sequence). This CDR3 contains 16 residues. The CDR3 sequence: CASTPERDTSFYGYTF. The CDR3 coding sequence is TGTGCCAGTACCCCCGAGAGGGACACTAGTTTCTATGGCTACACCTTC.

The CDR3 bases are TGTGCCAGCAGCGTAGGGGGACGGGAGACCCAGTACTTC. This sequence encodes CASSVGGRETQYF. The V and J genes are TRBV9 and TRBJ2-5; D may be TRBD1 or TRBD2 (5 bases each). V lost 0 bases and J 5 bases, leaving 8 bases between the germline ends. The CDR3 is made up of 13 amino acids. The germline V gene encodes CDR1 SGDLS and CDR2 YYNGEE.

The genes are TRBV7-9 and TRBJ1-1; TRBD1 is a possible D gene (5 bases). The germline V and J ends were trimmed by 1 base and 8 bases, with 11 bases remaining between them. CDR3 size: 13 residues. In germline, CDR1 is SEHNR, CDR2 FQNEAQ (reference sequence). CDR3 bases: TGTGCCAGCAGCTTAGAGGGGCCTGCGGAAGCTTTCTTT. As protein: CASSLEGPAEAFF.

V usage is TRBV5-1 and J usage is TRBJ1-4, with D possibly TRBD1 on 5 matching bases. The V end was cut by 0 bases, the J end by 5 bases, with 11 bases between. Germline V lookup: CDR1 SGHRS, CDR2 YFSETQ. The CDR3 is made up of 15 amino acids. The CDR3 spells CASSLAGQGNEKLFF. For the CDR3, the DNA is TGCGCCAGCAGCTTGGCGGGGCAGGGAAATGAAAAACTGTTTTTT.

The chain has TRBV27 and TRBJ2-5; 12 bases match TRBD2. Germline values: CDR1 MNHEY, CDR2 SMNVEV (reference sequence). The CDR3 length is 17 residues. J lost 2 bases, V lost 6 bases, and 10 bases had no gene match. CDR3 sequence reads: CASSQLRTSGVQETQYF. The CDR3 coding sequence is TGTGCCAGCAGCCAACTAAGGACTAGCGGGGTTCAAGAGACCCAGTACTTC.

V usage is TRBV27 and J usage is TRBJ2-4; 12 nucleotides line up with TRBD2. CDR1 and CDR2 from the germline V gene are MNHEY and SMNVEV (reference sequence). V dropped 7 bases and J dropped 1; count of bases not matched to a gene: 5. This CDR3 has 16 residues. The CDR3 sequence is CASTSGGATAKNIQYF. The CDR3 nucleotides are TGTGCCAGCACTAGCGGGGGGGCCACGGCCAAAAACATTCAGTACTTC.

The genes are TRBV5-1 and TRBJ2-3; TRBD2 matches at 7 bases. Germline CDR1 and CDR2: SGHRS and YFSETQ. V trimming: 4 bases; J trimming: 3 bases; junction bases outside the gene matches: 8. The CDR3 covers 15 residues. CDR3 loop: CASSGGLPSTDTQYF. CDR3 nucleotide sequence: TGCGCCAGCAGCGGGGGACTACCTAGTACAGATACGCAGTATTTT.

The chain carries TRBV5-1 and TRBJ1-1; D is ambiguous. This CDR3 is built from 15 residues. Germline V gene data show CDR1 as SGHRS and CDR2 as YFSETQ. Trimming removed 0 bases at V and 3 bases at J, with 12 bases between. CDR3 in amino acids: CASSLVSTGDTEAFF. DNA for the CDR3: TGCGCCAGCAGCTTGGTCTCGACCGGAGACACTGAAGCTTTCTTT.

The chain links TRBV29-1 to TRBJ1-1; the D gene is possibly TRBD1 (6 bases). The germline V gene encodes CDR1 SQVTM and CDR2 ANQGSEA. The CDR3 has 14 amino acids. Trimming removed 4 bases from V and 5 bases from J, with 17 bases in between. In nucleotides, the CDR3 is TGCAGCGTTGTGCAGGGGTCCTCGGAGACTGAAGCTTTCTTT. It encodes CSVVQGSSETEAFF.

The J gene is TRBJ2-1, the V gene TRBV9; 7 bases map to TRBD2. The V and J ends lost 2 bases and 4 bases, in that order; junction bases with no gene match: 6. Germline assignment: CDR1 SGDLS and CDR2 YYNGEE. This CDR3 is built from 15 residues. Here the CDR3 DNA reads TGTGCCAGCAGCGTCCCCGGCGGGAGTTACAATGAGCAGTTCTTC. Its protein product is CASSVPGGSYNEQFF.

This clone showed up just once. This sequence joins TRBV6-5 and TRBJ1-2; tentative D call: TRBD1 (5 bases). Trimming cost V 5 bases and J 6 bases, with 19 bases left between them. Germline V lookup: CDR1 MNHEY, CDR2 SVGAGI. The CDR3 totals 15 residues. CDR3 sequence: CASSNPGRSSDGYTF. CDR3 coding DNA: TGTGCCAGCAGTAACCCAGGGAGGTCCTCCGATGGCTACACCTTC.

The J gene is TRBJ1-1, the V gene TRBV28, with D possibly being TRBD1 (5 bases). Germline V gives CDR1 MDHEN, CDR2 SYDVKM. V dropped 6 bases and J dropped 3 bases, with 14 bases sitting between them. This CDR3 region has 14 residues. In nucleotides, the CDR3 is TGTGCCAGCAGCCCGGGGGTTGAGGACACTGAAGCTTTCTTT. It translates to CASSPGVEDTEAFF.

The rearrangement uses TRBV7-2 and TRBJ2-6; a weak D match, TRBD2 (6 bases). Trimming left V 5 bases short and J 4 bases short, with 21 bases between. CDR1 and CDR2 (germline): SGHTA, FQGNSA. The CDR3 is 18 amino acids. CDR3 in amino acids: CASSHPGLPEAGANVLTF. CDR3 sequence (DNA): TGTGCCAGCAGCCACCCGGGACTTCCCGAGGCCGGGGCCAACGTCCTGACTTTC.

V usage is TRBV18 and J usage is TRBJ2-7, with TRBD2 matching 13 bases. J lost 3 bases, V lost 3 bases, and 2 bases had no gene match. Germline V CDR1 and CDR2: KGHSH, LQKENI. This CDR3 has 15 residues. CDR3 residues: CASSPGLAGYYEQYF. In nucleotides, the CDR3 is TGTGCCAGCTCACCGGGACTAGCGGGATACTACGAGCAGTACTTC.

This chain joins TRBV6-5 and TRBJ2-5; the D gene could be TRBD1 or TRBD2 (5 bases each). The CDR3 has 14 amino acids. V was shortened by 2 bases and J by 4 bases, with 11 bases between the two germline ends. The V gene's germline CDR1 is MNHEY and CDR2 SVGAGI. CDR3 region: CASSYTSRGETQYF. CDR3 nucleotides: TGTGCCAGCAGTTACACGTCGAGGGGAGAGACCCAGTACTTC.

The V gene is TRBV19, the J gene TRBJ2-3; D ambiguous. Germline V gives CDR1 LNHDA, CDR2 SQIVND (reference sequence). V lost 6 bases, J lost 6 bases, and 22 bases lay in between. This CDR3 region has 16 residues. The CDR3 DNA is TGTGCCAGTAGCCTTCCCTCACAGTCCATTGTTGATACGCAGTATTTT. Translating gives CASSLPSQSIVDTQYF.

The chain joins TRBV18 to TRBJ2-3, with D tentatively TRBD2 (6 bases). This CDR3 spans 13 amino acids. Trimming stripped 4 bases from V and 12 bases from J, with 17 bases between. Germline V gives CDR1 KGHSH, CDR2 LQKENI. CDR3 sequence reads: CASSQEGPHAQYF. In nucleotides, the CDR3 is TGTGCCAGCTCACAGGAGGGGCCCCACGCACAGTATTTT.

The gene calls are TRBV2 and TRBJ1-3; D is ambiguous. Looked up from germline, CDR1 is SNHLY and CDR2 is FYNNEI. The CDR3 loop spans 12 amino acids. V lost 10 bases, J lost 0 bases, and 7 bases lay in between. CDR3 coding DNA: TGTGCCACCAGCTACTCTGGAAACACCATATATTTT. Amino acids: CATSYSGNTIYF.

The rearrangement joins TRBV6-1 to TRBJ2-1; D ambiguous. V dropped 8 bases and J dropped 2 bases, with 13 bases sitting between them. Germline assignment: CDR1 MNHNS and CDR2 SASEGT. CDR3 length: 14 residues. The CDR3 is CASHLSLTYNEQFF. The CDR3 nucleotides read TGTGCCAGCCATTTATCGCTAACCTACAATGAGCAGTTCTTC.